This entry concerns a single T cell receptor (beta chain). Its antigen is as yet unknown. Germline CDR1 and CDR2: MNHEY and SVGAGI. This CDR3 has 13 residues. Trimming left V 2 bases short and J 7 bases short, with 9 bases between. The data were obtained in a study of shared clonotypes between healthy human individuals. Study-wide points: A limitation of the genetic and exposure-history diversity represented arose from few donors.

Deep was the level used in running the assay. Clones were read by immunoSEQ multiplex PCR, and TCRdb kept only the in-frame ones, dropping some. The sample contains over 400,000 clones, roughly 95% of which appear only once. This sequence was found in a woman aged 25 to 39 in good health. Sequences were obtained from naive CD4+ T cells sorted from blood. Subset specified: CD45RA+ positively selected. V gene TRBV6-5 combines with J gene TRBJ1-5; D not resolved. The DNA for the CDR3 is TGTGCCAGCAGTTACAATTCGGTACAGCCCCAGCATTTT. Translation: CASSYNSVQPQHF.